At least ten counts were recorded for the clone carrying this T cell receptor beta chain. Its antigen is not known. The data were obtained in a study of blood T cells in healthy people across ages. Study outcomes and limitations: TCR beta diversity was tightly associated with the proportion of naive T cells. Changes seen in expanded clonotypes were possibly confounded by donor CMV status left unknown. Per-million-T-cell TCR beta diversity fell roughly linearly with age.

Germline V gives CDR1 MNHNY, CDR2 SVGAGI (reference sequence). Losses at the gene ends were 5 bases for V and 4 bases for J; bases not matched to a gene: 7. The CDR3 totals 15 residues. PCR was performed a second time for roughly 7 to 12 cycles using a sample-barcoded 5' primer and a J-beta primer mix. A template-switch adaptor with 12 random nucleotides tagged each cDNA molecule. TCRdb re-called the 5' RACE reads with MiXCR, one entry per CDR3 protein. The sample has 450,000 to 700,000 distinct CDR3 sequences, roughly a quarter seen once. The clonotype originates from a woman aged 70-85 years in good health. J is TRBJ2-5 and V is TRBV6-6; 10 positions match TRBD1. The specimen was blood. Here the CDR3 reads CASSGTGAVSETQYF. DNA of the CDR3: TGTGCCAGCAGTGGGACAGGGGCGGTTTCAGAGACCCAGTACTTC.